A selection of T cell receptor beta chains follows, all from one sample in a study of T cell changes during pregnancy in multiple sclerosis. TCRdb's table, derived via immunoSEQ multiplex PCR, lists solely in-frame clones and lacks some. The profile shows about 24,000 clones, around 86% of them singletons. The sequencing here drew on CD8+ T cells from peripheral blood mononuclear cells, taken in the first trimester of pregnancy. These receptors came from a female donor in good health, enrolled as a control in a pregnancy study. CDR3s leave out the opening cysteine and the closing phenylalanine or tryptophan.

CDR3	V	J
ASSEGVAGASSYNEQF	TRBV25-1	TRBJ2-1
ASRTVSSSFYGYT	TRBV27	TRBJ1-2
ATSATQDSPRPQH	TRBV15	TRBJ1-5
ASSLDRGTEAF	TRBV11-2	TRBJ1-1
ASSFTGWNQPQH	TRBV28	TRBJ1-5
AISPGGAGNSPLH	TRBV10-3	TRBJ1-6
ASRPAGGPGNTIY	TRBV27	TRBJ1-3
ASSPGEYEQY	TRBV18	TRBJ2-7
ASSATGDRAGELF	TRBV9	TRBJ2-2
ASSLFDRASYGYT	TRBV4-3	TRBJ1-2
ASSRRWIYNEQF	TRBV7-2	TRBJ2-1
ASSYGTGGLTGELF	TRBV7-2	TRBJ2-2